The rows below give T cell receptor beta chains drawn from one sample of a study of CD8+CD57+ T cells in acquired aplastic anemia. TCRdb processed the reads anew with MiXCR; each CDR3 protein has one entry. This table has around 200,000 distinct CDR3 sequences, approximately 48% appearing once. Sequenced input: sorted CD4+, CD8+, or CD8+CD57+ T cells (not recorded which) from PBMCs. These receptors all stem from a human donor with aplastic anemia. Each CDR3 is given with its conserved first and last residue. Each record gives: D gene, J gene, clone size, V gene, CDR3 protein, CDR3 DNA. A D gene is named only where the DNA matches it firmly. Not all rows give a size; the values are once, few, many and, for expanded clones, a class.

NA | TRBJ2-7 | NA | TRBV29-1 | CSVDPEQYF | TGCAGCGTCGACCCCGAGCAGTACTTC
TRBD2 | TRBJ2-1 | NA | TRBV25-1 | CASSERSGRGNEQFF | TGTGCCAGCAGTGAAAGAAGCGGGAGAGGAAATGAGCAGTTCTTC
NA | TRBJ2-5 | NA | TRBV20-1 | CSALVEETQYF | TGCAGTGCTTTAGTGGAAGAGACCCAGTACTTC
TRBD1 | TRBJ2-7 | many | TRBV5-6 | CASSQTGGEQYF | TGTGCCAGCAGCCAGACAGGGGGAGAGCAGTACTTC
TRBD2 | TRBJ2-2 | few | TRBV5-1 | CASSFGRDTGELFF | TGCGCCAGCAGCTTCGGGAGGGACACCGGGGAGCTGTTTTTT
NA | TRBJ2-7 | NA | TRBV5-4 | CAMEGDFSYEQYF | TGTGCCATGGAAGGGGACTTCTCCTACGAGCAGTACTTC
TRBD1 | TRBJ2-7 | NA | TRBV5-5 | CVGSLGQGAYEQYF | TGTGTAGGCAGCTTGGGACAGGGGGCATACGAGCAGTACTTC
NA | TRBJ1-1 | NA | TRBV9 | CASSPGSPEGTEAFF | TGTGCCAGCAGCCCAGGGTCTCCCGAGGGCACTGAAGCTTTCTTT
NA | TRBJ1-1 | many | TRBV19 | CASTSVSQGNTEAFF | TGTGCCAGTACCTCCGTGAGTCAGGGGAACACTGAAGCTTTCTTT
TRBD2 | TRBJ2-7 | NA | TRBV5-3 | CAMTSGGQYVQYF | TGTGCGATGACTAGCGGGGGGCAATACGTGCAGTACTTC
TRBD2 | TRBJ2-7 | NA | TRBV2 | CATRSGGVVEKQYF | TGTGCCACCCGTAGCGGGGGGGTCGTTGAGAAGCAGTACTTC
NA | TRBJ1-1 | many | TRBV7-2 | CASSSRPETMNTEAFF | TGTGCCAGCAGCTCCAGGCCCGAAACTATGAACACTGAAGCTTTCTTT
NA | TRBJ1-1 | NA | TRBV10-3 | CAISERLNTEAFF | TGTGCCATCAGTGAGCGACTGAACACTGAAGCTTTCTTT
NA | TRBJ1-5 | NA | TRBV7-9 | CASSPGTSQPQHF | TGTGCCAGCAGCCCTGGGACCTCTCAGCCCCAGCATTTT
NA | TRBJ1-5 | few | TRBV10-2 | CASSQQGVGQPQHF | TGTGCCAGCTCACAACAGGGAGTCGGACAGCCCCAGCATTTT
NA | TRBJ1-1 | NA | TRBV27 | CASGWGATEAFF | TGTGCCAGCGGCTGGGGGGCGACTGAAGCTTTCTTT
NA | TRBJ2-3 | many | TRBV12-3/TRBV12-4 | CASSLGSTASTDTQYF | TGTGCCAGCAGTTTAGGGTCGACAGCTAGCACAGATACGCAGTATTTT
NA | TRBJ1-6 | many | TRBV2 | CASSVVGPPLHF | TGTGCCAGCAGTGTAGTTGGGCCACCCCTCCACTTT
TRBD1 | TRBJ1-1 | few | TRBV19 | CASVSGTGNTEAFF | TGTGCCAGTGTAAGCGGGACAGGGAACACTGAAGCTTTCTTT
NA | TRBJ1-1 | many | TRBV19 | CASKDSYTEAFF | TGTGCCAGTAAGGACAGCTACACTGAAGCTTTCTTT
NA | TRBJ1-6 | many | TRBV12-5 | CASGVQANSPLHF | TGTGCTAGTGGGGTACAGGCAAATTCACCCCTCCACTTT
NA | TRBJ2-1 | many | TRBV9 | CASSSGGSSYNEQFF | TGTGCCAGCAGCTCTGGGGGCAGCTCCTACAATGAGCAGTTCTTC
TRBD1 | TRBJ1-2 | NA | TRBV7-9 | CASSLGAGTGNGYTF | TGTGCCAGCAGCTTAGGGGCCGGGACAGGGAATGGCTACACCTTC
NA | TRBJ2-1 | many | TRBV20-1 | CSLQRGVYNEQFF | TGCAGTCTGCAGAGGGGGGTCTACAATGAGCAGTTCTTC
NA | TRBJ2-1 | NA | TRBV5-6 | CASSFGFPSGNEQFF | TGTGCCAGCAGCTTTGGGTTTCCCAGCGGCAATGAGCAGTTCTTC
TRBD2 | TRBJ2-1 | NA | TRBV14 | CASSYAGTSGGSEQFF | TGTGCCAGCAGCTACGCCGGGACTAGCGGGGGGAGTGAGCAGTTCTTC
TRBD1 | TRBJ1-2 | NA | TRBV24-1 | CATSDSRDRGFTF | TGTGCCACCAGTGATAGCCGGGACAGGGGGTTCACCTTC
NA | TRBJ2-5 | NA | TRBV7-3 | CASSLAEAIQVTQYF | TGTGCCAGCAGCTTAGCGGAAGCAATCCAAGTGACCCAGTACTTC
NA | TRBJ2-2 | NA | TRBV11-1 | CASSLARGGGTGELFF | TGTGCCAGCAGCTTAGCACGGGGCGGTGGCACCGGGGAGCTGTTTTTT
NA | TRBJ1-2 | NA | TRBV7-9 | CAGLGGNYGYTF | TGTGCCGGATTGGGTGGGAACTATGGCTACACCTTC
TRBD1 | TRBJ2-2 | NA | TRBV24-1 | CATSDVDRGHGELFF | TGTGCCACCAGTGACGTCGACAGGGGGCACGGGGAGCTGTTTTTT
TRBD1 | TRBJ2-7 | NA | TRBV10-3 | CAISEKGQVRAYEQYF | TGTGCCATCAGTGAGAAAGGACAGGTTAGGGCCTACGAGCAGTACTTC
NA | TRBJ1-6 | many | TRBV20-1 | CSARQTGYGNSPLHF | TGCAGTGCTAGGCAAACAGGGTACGGGAATTCACCCCTCCACTTT
NA | TRBJ1-2 | NA | TRBV19 | CASSIELGLYGYTF | TGTGCCAGTAGTATAGAACTGGGGCTCTATGGCTACACCTTC
NA | TRBJ1-6 | NA | TRBV19 | CASSIVCGNSPLHF | TGTGCCAGTAGTATTGTGTGTGGAAATTCACCCCTCCACTTT
NA | TRBJ2-1 | NA | TRBV15 | CATSRVRGVNEQFF | TGTGCCACCAGCAGAGTAAGGGGAGTGAATGAGCAGTTCTTC
NA | TRBJ1-1 | NA | TRBV6-1 | CASSVHGGRTEAFF | TGTGCCAGCAGTGTTCACGGGGGACGCACTGAAGCTTTCTTT
TRBD1 | TRBJ1-6 | many | TRBV20-1 | CSAISGTGRNSPLHF | TGCAGTGCTATATCAGGGACAGGGAGAAATTCACCCCTCCACTTT
TRBD1 | TRBJ1-6 | NA | TRBV7-2 | CASSLYGTGNSPLHF | TGTGCCAGCAGCCTCTATGGGACAGGGAACTCACCCCTCCACTTT
TRBD1 | TRBJ2-1 | once | TRBV4-2 | CASSTGTGGPTNEQFF | TGTGCCAGCAGCACAGGGACAGGGGGCCCTACCAATGAGCAGTTCTTC
TRBD1 | TRBJ1-6 | NA | TRBV10-3 | CAISRKGQGAASPLHF | TGTGCCATCAGCCGGAAGGGACAGGGGGCGGCTTCACCCCTCCACTTT
NA | TRBJ2-2 | NA | TRBV25-1 | CASSDRAGGELFF | TGTGCCAGCAGTGATCGGGCCGGCGGGGAGCTGTTTTTT
NA | TRBJ2-5 | NA | TRBV7-6 | CASSLRSGTPQETQYF | TGTGCCAGCAGCTTACGCTCCGGGACACCACAAGAGACCCAGTACTTC
NA | TRBJ2-3 | NA | TRBV6-2/TRBV6-3 | CASLGRGTDTQYF | TGTGCCAGCCTGGGACGGGGCACAGATACGCAGTATTTT
TRBD2 | TRBJ2-1 | many | TRBV5-1 | CASSLAGGRNEQFF | TGCGCCAGCAGCTTGGCGGGGGGAAGGAATGAGCAGTTCTTC
NA | TRBJ2-7 | many | TRBV2 | CASSGDAGEQYF | TGTGCCAGCAGTGGGGACGCCGGCGAGCAGTACTTC
TRBD2 | TRBJ2-5 | NA | TRBV7-9 | CASSGTSGEGETQYF | TGTGCCAGCAGCGGCACTAGCGGGGAAGGGGAGACCCAGTACTTC